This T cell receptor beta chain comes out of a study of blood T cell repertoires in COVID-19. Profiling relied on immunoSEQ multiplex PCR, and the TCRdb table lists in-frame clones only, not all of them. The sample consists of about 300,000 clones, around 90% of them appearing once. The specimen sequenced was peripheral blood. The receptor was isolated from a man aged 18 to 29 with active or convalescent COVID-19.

The CDR3 spells CASSVGPRGYTF. The CDR3 nucleotides are TGTGCCAGCAGCGTAGGTCCCCGTGGCTACACCTTC. The V call is TRBV11-1, the J call TRBJ1-2; D remains ambiguous. The CDR3 is 12 residues long. The V gene's germline CDR1 is SGHAT and CDR2 FQDESV (reference sequence). Trimming left V 5 bases short and J 7 bases short, with 11 bases between.